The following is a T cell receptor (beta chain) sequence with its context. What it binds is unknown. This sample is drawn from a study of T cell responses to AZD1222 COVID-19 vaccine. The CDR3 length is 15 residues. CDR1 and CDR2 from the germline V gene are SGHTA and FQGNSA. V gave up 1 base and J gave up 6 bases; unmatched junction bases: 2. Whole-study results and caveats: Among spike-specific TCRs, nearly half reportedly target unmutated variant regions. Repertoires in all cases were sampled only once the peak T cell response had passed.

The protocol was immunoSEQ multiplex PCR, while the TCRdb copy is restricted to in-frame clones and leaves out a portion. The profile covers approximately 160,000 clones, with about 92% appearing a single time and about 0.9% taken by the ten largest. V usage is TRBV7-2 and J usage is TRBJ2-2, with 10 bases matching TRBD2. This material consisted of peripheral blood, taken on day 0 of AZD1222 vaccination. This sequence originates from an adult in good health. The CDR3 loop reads CASSLVAGGPGELFF. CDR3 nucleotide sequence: TGTGCCAGCAGCTTAGTAGCGGGGGGTCCCGGGGAGCTGTTTTTT.